This TCR beta chain comes out of a study of OX40 agonist ivuxolimab in advanced cancers. Some background on the complete study: The costimulatory receptor OX40 (CD134) was targeted by ivuxolimab, a fully human IgG2 agonistic monoclonal antibody. Intravenous ivuxolimab was administered to patients every 2 weeks at six dose levels: 0.01, 0.1, 0.3, 1.5, 3 and 10 mg/kg. Of the approximately 54 dose-escalation patients, hepatocellular carcinoma was present in 19, melanoma in roughly 15, renal cell carcinoma in 9 and head and neck cancer in 9. In the dose-escalation cohort, around four fifths of patients were male, and the mean age was around 60 years, with a range of about 20 to 79. Prior anti-PD-1, anti-PD-L1 or anti-CTLA-4 therapy was permitted, and about two fifths of dose-escalation patients had received checkpoint inhibitors. Partial responses occurred in three dose-escalation patients: two with cutaneous melanoma and one with hepatocellular carcinoma. The purpose of peripheral TCRbeta sequencing was to test whether ivuxolimab changed TCR sequence diversity and led to clonal T-cell expansion. The paper reports the monotherapy dose-escalation portion (N ≈ 52 patients) of the phase I ivuxolimab trial.

Points the paper makes about the study in general: At doses of 0.1 to 3.0 mg/kg, clonal expansion of both CD4+ and CD8+ blood T cells was observed from baseline to week 6. Antigen specificity was not determined for the clonally expanded peripheral T cells. In the 0.1-3.0 mg/kg groups, partial responders had among the lowest normalized peripheral clonal expansion, particularly in CD8+ T cells. Low levels of normalized T-cell clonal expansion were also seen in some patients who did not respond. After ivuxolimab, expanded clones were on average more numerous among CD8+ T cells than among CD4+ T cells.

Patients with autoimmune disease history or receiving systemic immunosuppression were excluded from the trial. Peripheral blood for TCR sequencing was collected from all dose cohorts at baseline, on cycle 4 day 1, and on cycle 7 day 1. Samples came from an open-label, multicenter, first-in-human phase I dose-escalation trial of ivuxolimab. Adults with locally advanced or metastatic melanoma, renal cell carcinoma, hepatocellular carcinoma or head and neck squamous cell carcinoma were enrolled in the trial. CD4+ and CD8+ T cells were sorted separately from peripheral blood before TCR sequencing. About this clone itself: The antigen it recognizes is unknown. Base qualities were left out, and no much larger clone turns up one base away.

To sequence the TCRbeta CDR3 region, genomic DNA was isolated from the sorted cells. The immunoSEQ Assay was used to sequence the TCRbeta CDR3 regions. This immuneACCESS table, as held by TCRdb, lists in-frame sequences with V and J called but not all clones. Of the missing ones, under half trace to an unresolved V gene in checked studies; the others have no known cause. This sample gives about 21,000 clones in total; more than 65% of them show up just once. Nearly 9.5% of the sample goes to the ten largest clones. The germline V gene gives CDR1 as SNHLY and CDR2 as FYNNEI. From cysteine to phenylalanine, the CDR3 is 12 amino acids long. Only the CDR3 part of the read is kept: 36 bases, read in frame from the first base. Relative to germline, V is 4 bases shorter and J is 3 bases shorter, with 7 bases between their ends.

The chain is encoded by TRBV2 joined to TRBJ2-7, with the D gene not confidently named. The sequenced sample was CD4+ or CD8+ T cells sorted from blood, obtained in a trial of the OX40 agonist ivuxolimab. This clonotype was sampled from an adult with an advanced solid tumor such as melanoma, head and neck, liver or kidney cancer. The DNA reads as follows: TGTGCCAGCAGTGCCCAGATCTACGAGCAGTACTTC. It specifies CASSAQIYEQYF.